This entry describes one T cell receptor (beta chain). Random hexamers primed reverse transcription of about 0.45 to 1 ug RNA. TCRdb re-analysed the immunoSEQ multiplex PCR reads in MiXCR, keeping a single row per CDR3 protein. The table has 190,000 or so distinct CDR3 sequences, roughly 94% seen once; the top ten hold approximately 0.081%. In germline, CDR1 is SGHTA, CDR2 FQGNSA. V was pared by 5 bases and J by 4 bases, with 9 bases between. CDR3 length: 13 amino acids. The data were taken from a study of CD8 T cells in Susac syndrome. The sequence was collected from a human donor with multiple sclerosis. The rearrangement uses TRBV7-2 and TRBJ1-3; D call uncertain. The sample was CD4+ T cells from PBMCs. The CDR3 loop reads CASSISWGNTIYF. CDR3 nucleotide sequence: TGTGCCAGCAGCATCTCCTGGGGAAACACCATATATTTT.